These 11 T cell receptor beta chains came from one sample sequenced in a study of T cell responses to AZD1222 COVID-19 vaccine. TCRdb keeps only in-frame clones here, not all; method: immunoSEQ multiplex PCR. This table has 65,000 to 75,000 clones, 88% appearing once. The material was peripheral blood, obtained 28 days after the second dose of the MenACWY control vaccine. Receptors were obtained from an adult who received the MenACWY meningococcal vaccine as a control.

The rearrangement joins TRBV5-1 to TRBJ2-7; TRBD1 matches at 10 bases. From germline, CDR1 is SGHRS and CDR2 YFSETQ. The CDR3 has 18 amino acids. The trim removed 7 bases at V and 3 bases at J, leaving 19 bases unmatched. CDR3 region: CASSRYPKGTGVDYEQYF. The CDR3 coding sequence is TGCGCCAGCTCCCGCTACCCAAAGGGGACAGGGGTGGACTACGAGCAGTACTTC.

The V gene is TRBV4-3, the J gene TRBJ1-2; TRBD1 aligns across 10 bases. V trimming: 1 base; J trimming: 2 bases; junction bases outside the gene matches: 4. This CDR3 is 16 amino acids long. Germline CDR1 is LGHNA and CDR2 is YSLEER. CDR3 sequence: CASSQAWGQGNYGYTF. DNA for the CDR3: TGCGCCAGCAGCCAAGCCTGGGGACAGGGGAACTATGGCTACACCTTC.

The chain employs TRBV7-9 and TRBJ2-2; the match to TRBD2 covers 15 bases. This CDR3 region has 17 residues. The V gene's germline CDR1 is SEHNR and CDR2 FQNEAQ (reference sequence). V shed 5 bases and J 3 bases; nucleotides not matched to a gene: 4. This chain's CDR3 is CASSRGLAGGDTGELFF. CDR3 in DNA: TGTGCCAGCAGCCGCGGACTAGCGGGGGGGGACACCGGGGAGCTGTTTTTT.

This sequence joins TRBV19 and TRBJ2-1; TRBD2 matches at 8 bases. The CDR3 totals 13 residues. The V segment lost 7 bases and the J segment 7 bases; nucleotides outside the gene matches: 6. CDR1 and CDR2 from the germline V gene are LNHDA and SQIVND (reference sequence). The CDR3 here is CASTGLVVNEQFF. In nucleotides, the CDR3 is TGTGCCAGTACGGGACTAGTTGTAAATGAGCAGTTCTTC.

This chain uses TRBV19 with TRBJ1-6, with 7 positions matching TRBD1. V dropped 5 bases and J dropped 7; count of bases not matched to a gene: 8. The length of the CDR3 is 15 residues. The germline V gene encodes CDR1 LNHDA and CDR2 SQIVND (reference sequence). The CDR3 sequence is CASSDEGALNSPLHF. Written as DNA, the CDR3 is TGTGCCAGTAGTGATGAGGGGGCATTGAATTCACCCCTCCACTTT. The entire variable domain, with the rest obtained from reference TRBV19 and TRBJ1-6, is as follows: DGGITQSPKYLFRKEGQNVTLSCEQNLNHDAMYWYRQDPGQGLRLIYYSQIVNDFQKGDIAEGYSVSREKKESFPLTVTSAQKNPTAFYLCASSDEGALNSPLHFGNGTRLTVT.

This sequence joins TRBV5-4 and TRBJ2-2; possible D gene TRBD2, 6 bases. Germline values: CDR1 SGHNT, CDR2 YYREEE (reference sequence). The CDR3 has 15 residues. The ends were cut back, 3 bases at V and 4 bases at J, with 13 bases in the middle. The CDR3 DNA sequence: TGTGCCAGCAGCTCGACGGGGGATTTCACCGGGGAGCTGTTTTTT. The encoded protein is CASSSTGDFTGELFF.

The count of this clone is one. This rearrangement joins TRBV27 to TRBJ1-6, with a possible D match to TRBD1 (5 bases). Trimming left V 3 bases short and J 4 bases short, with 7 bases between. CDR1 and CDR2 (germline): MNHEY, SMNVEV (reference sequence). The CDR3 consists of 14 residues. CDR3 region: CASSLQGYNSPLHF. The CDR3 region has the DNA TGTGCCAGCAGTTTGCAGGGTTATAATTCACCCCTCCACTTT.

The CDR3: CASSLVRTSFDEQYF. The CDR3 DNA reads as TGCGCCAGCAGCTTGGTTCGGACTAGTTTCGACGAGCAGTACTTC. The chain recombines TRBV5-1 with TRBJ2-7; 7 bases are shared with TRBD2. V was pared by 0 bases and J by 5 bases, with 8 bases of the junction left unmatched. This CDR3 has 15 residues. The germline CDR1 and CDR2 sequences are SGHRS and YFSETQ.

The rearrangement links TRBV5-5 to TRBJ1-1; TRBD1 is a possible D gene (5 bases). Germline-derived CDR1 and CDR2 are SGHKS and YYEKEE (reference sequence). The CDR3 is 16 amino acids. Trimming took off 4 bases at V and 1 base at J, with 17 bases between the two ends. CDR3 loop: CASSKGPPGRNTEAFF. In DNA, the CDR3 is TGTGCCAGCAGCAAGGGACCCCCAGGGCGGAACACTGAAGCTTTCTTT.

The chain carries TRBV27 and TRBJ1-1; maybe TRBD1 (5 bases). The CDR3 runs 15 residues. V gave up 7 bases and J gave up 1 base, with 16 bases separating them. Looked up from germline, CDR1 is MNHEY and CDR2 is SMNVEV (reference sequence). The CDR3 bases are TGTGCCAGCACCACCCCCGCAGGGTCGAACACTGAAGCTTTCTTT. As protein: CASTTPAGSNTEAFF.

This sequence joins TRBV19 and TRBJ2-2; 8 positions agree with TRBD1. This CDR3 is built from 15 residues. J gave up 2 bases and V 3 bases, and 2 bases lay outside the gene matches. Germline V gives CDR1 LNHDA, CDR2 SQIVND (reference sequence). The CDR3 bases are TGTGCCAGTAGTATCTCAGGGGGCAACACCGGGGAGCTGTTTTTT. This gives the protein CASSISGGNTGELFF.